This T cell receptor beta chain appears in the sequencing data of a study of T cells after yellow fever vaccination. The CDR3 runs 14 residues. The V gene lost 0 bases and the J gene lost 9 bases, with 12 bases spanning the gap. Germline CDR1 is LGHDT and CDR2 is YNNKEL (reference sequence). As for this clonotype: The antigen is unknown.

Each CDR3 protein gets one entry after TCRdb re-called the 5' RACE reads with MiXCR. Counted here are 450,000 to 650,000 distinct CDR3 sequences, 13% occurring once; the ten biggest clones make up around an eighth. Study observations and caveats: At 95% to 96% for CD4 and 88% for CD8, most primary-vaccination clones showed up again after the booster.

This specimen consisted of PBMCs, obtained on the day of the yellow fever booster vaccination. The TCR originated in a man under 40 who received the YFV17D yellow fever vaccine. V is TRBV3-1 and J is TRBJ2-4, with D possibly being TRBD2 (6 bases). CDR3 DNA sequence: TGTGCCAGCAGCCAAGAAGGAGGGGATACCATTCAGTACTTC. Protein: CASSQEGGDTIQYF.